The sequence of this T cell receptor (beta chain) was determined in a study of CD8+ T cells in alopecia areata. Study at large: Those patients who were treated received oral tofacitinib, which was given at 5 to 10 mg twice daily for moderate-to-severe alopecia areata.

Treatment described: oral pan-JAK inhibitor, 5-10 mg twice daily. Patients with alopecia areata provided lesional scalp punch biopsies as well as peripheral blood. The sequencing template was cDNA reverse transcribed from extracted RNA. Produced via immunoSEQ multiplex PCR; TCRdb's table is partial and in-frame only. The repertoire holds around 190,000 clones, with 60% as singletons. CDR1 and CDR2 from the germline V gene are MDHEN and SYDVKM. Trimming cost V 5 bases and J 4 bases; bases outside gene matches: 8. The CDR3 runs to 14 residues. The source was CD4+ T cells sorted from blood, collected at week 4, from a patient treated with tofacitinib. The receptor comes from a human donor with alopecia areata. V gene TRBV28 combines with J gene TRBJ2-7, with 7 bases lining up with TRBD1. The CDR3 DNA reads TGTGCCAGCAGTCTCGGACAGGTCCTATACGAGCAGTACTTC. It encodes CASSLGQVLYEQYF.